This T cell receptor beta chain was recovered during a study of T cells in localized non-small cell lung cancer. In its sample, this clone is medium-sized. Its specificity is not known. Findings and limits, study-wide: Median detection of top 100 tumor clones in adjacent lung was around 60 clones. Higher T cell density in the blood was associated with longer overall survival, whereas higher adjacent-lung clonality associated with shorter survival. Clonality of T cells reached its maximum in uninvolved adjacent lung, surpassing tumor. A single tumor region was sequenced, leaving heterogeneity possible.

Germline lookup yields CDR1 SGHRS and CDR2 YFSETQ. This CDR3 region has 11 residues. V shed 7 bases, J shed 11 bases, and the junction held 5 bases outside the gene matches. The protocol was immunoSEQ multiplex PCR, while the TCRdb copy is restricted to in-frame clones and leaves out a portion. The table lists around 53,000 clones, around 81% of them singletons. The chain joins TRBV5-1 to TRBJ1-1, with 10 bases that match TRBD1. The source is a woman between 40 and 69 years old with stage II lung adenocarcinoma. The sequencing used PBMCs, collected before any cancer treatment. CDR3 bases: TGCGCCAGCTCCGGGACAGGGGTTGCTTTCTTT. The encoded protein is CASSGTGVAFF.